The 19 T cell receptor beta chains below were found in one sample sequenced in a study of blood T cell repertoires in COVID-19 (dated by TCRdb to the early 2020s). The library relied on the immunoSEQ multiplex PCR assay. Here the immuneACCESS table is served through TCRdb, limited to in-frame sequences with V and J called. Missing clones are a known gap in these copies; in checked studies unresolved V genes cover under half, and the rest lacks a known reason. The sample yields around 400,000 clones; 80% to 90% were counted once. The ten biggest clones cover roughly 10% of the sample. The sample comprised peripheral blood. Every receptor here comes from a woman aged 25 to 39 with COVID-19, enrolled during active disease.

The gene calls are TRBV29-1 and TRBJ2-1, with 8 bases aligning to TRBD1. The germline gives CDR1 SQVTM, CDR2 ANQGSEA. V lost 6 bases and J lost 3; bases outside the gene matches: 7. The CDR3 has 14 residues. The CDR3 bases are TGCAGCGTAGCTGACAGGGGTCTCTACAATGAGCAGTTCTTC. Translation gives CSVADRGLYNEQFF.

The rearrangement links TRBV10-3 to TRBJ1-5; D is uncertain. The V gene lost 2 bases and the J gene lost 4 bases, with 3 bases spanning the gap. The germline V gene has CDR1 ENHRY and CDR2 SYGVKD. The CDR3 is 12 amino acids. The CDR3, as DNA: TGTGCCATCAGTGAGGCGAATCAGCCCCAGCATTTT. Translated: CAISEANQPQHF.

Regarding this clone: Compared with germline, one end of the junction differs, possibly owing to a read error. The chain employs TRBV5-1 and TRBJ2-5; D call uncertain. Germline CDR1 reads SGHRS; CDR2 reads YFSETQ. The CDR3 runs to 14 residues. CDR3 region: CASSPISGQGTQYF. The CDR3 region has the DNA TGCGCCAGCAGCCCGATATCTGGGCAAGGGACCCAGTACTTC.

Turning to this clone: The same CDR3 is also encoded by other DNA sequences in this sample. DNA of the CDR3: TGTGCCTGGAACAGGGGGTACGAGCAGTACTTC. The encoded protein is CAWNRGYEQYF. This chain links TRBV30 with TRBJ2-7, with 8 positions matching TRBD1. Germline V gene sequence: CDR1 GTSNPN, CDR2 SVGIG (reference sequence). V lost 4 bases to trimming and J lost 4 bases; unmatched junction nucleotides: 0. The CDR3 totals 11 residues.

The CDR3 reads CASSQGNRGERGYTF. For the CDR3, the DNA is TGCGCCAGCAGCCAAGGGAACAGGGGCGAGAGGGGCTACACCTTC. The chain links TRBV4-1 to TRBJ1-2, with 7 nucleotides matching TRBD1. CDR1 and CDR2 (germline): MGHRA, YSYEKL. This CDR3 contains 15 residues. J was trimmed by 8 bases and V by 1 base; bases with no gene match: 10.

The chain uses TRBV28 and TRBJ1-1; D gene uncertain. The CDR3 extends over 13 amino acids. CDR1 is MDHEN and CDR2 is SYDVKM in the germline V gene. The V and J ends lost 3 bases and 5 bases respectively, with 10 bases between them. CDR3 protein: CASSFQVGTEAFF. The CDR3 region has the DNA TGTGCCAGCAGTTTCCAGGTTGGGACTGAAGCTTTCTTT.

As regards this clone: The sample carries other DNA sequences with the same CDR3. This rearrangement joins TRBV11-2 to TRBJ2-1; 8 bases align to TRBD2. CDR3 length: 16 residues. From germline, CDR1 is SGHAT and CDR2 FQNNGV. With V trimmed by 2 bases and J by 5 bases, 8 bases remained unmatched. The CDR3 DNA is TGTGCCAGCAGCTTATTCTCGGGACTAGGGGACAATGAGCAGTTCTTC. This codes for CASSLFSGLGDNEQFF.

The rearrangement links TRBV3-1 (or the pseudogene TRBV3-2) to TRBJ2-7; TRBD1 aligns across 9 bases. Per germline, CDR1 LGHDT and CDR2 YNNKEL (reference sequence). The J segment lost 4 bases and the V segment lost 5 bases, leaving 3 bases of the junction unmatched. This CDR3 has 13 residues. The CDR3 DNA is TGTGCCAGCAGCGTCGACAGGGGGTACGAGCAGTACTTC. Amino acid sequence: CASSVDRGYEQYF.

This rearrangement joins TRBV28 to TRBJ1-6; D ambiguous. The CDR3 runs to 15 residues. The ends were cut back, 5 bases at V and 5 bases at J, with 13 bases in the middle. The germline V gene has CDR1 MDHEN and CDR2 SYDVKM. The CDR3 nucleotides read TGTGCCAGCAGTCGACAACCTGCTAATAATTCACCCCTCCACTTT. Translated: CASSRQPANNSPLHF.

The V gene is TRBV18, the J gene TRBJ2-2; the match to TRBD1 covers 10 bases. The CDR3 covers 15 residues. Germline trimming cut 3 bases from V and 5 bases from J; bases unmatched to any gene: 3. Per the germline V gene, CDR1 is KGHSH and CDR2 is LQKENI. CDR3 loop: CASSPGQGRTGELFF. In nucleotides, the CDR3 is TGTGCCAGCTCACCGGGACAGGGGAGAACCGGGGAGCTGTTTTTT.

V and J are TRBV7-2 and TRBJ2-7; the D gene is possibly TRBD2 (6 bases). The CDR3 length is 15 residues. Trimming took off 1 base at V and 3 bases at J, with 13 bases between the two ends. Germline V gene lookup returns CDR1 SGHTA and CDR2 FQGNSA. Here the CDR3 reads CASSLEAAGGYEQYF. CDR3 DNA: TGTGCCAGCAGCTTAGAGGCCGCCGGGGGCTACGAGCAGTACTTC.

This chain connects TRBV19 to TRBJ2-1, with TRBD2 matching 12 bases. With V trimmed by 6 bases and J by 5 bases, 8 bases remained unmatched. The CDR3 covers 16 residues. Germline V gene sequence: CDR1 LNHDA, CDR2 SQIVND (reference sequence). Here the CDR3 DNA reads TGTGCCAGTAGCTATCTAGCGGGAGGGAGGGACAATGAGCAGTTCTTC. Its translation: CASSYLAGGRDNEQFF.

This clone was detected once. The chain has TRBV3-1 (or the pseudogene TRBV3-2) and TRBJ2-5; 10 nucleotides match TRBD2. The V segment lost 0 bases and the J segment 4 bases; nucleotides outside the gene matches: 8. This CDR3 has 17 amino acids. The germline V gene encodes CDR1 LGHDT and CDR2 YNNKEL (reference sequence). The CDR3 region is CASSQETSGERIETQYF. The CDR3 DNA follows: TGTGCCAGCAGCCAAGAAACTAGCGGGGAGAGGATAGAGACCCAGTACTTC.

The rearrangement uses TRBV12-3 or TRBV12-4 and TRBJ1-5; no clear D. V lost 6 bases to trimming and J lost 6 bases, with 9 bases between them. CDR3 length: 12 amino acids. The CDR3 coding sequence is TGTGCCAGCAGACCGAACACTCAGCCCCAGCATTTT. Its translation is CASRPNTQPQHF.

The gene calls are TRBV19 and TRBJ1-6; TRBD1 might be the D (6 bases). The CDR3 spans 16 residues. V was shortened by 4 bases and J by 0 bases, with 10 bases between the two germline ends. Germline V CDR1 and CDR2: LNHDA, SQIVND (reference sequence). CDR3 DNA: TGTGCCAGTAGTAATCAGGGGAGCTCCTATAATTCACCCCTCCACTTT. Translating it yields CASSNQGSSYNSPLHF.

Here the CDR3 reads CAISAGTGDEQYF. CDR3 DNA: TGTGCCATCAGCGCCGGGACAGGGGACGAGCAGTACTTC. The rearrangement uses TRBV10-3 and TRBJ2-7; TRBD1 matches at 10 bases. Losses at the gene ends were 6 bases for V and 5 bases for J; bases not matched to a gene: 4. This CDR3 comprises 13 residues. Germline V gives CDR1 ENHRY, CDR2 SYGVKD.

V usage is TRBV30 and J usage is TRBJ2-2, with D possibly TRBD1 on 6 matching bases. Per germline, CDR1 GTSNPN and CDR2 SVGIG (reference sequence). V lost 7 bases, J lost 8 bases, and 14 bases lay in between. The CDR3 loop spans 12 amino acids. The CDR3 sequence is CASLPGHGELFF. CDR3 DNA: TGTGCCTCCCTGCCGGGACATGGGGAGCTGTTTTTT.

J is TRBJ2-7 and V is TRBV3-1 (or the pseudogene TRBV3-2); D is unresolved. The germline gives CDR1 LGHDT, CDR2 YNNKEL (reference sequence). The germline V and J ends were trimmed by 0 bases and 2 bases, with 8 bases remaining between them. This CDR3 is built from 14 residues. CDR3 region: CASSQDARAYEQYF. The CDR3 bases are TGTGCCAGCAGCCAAGATGCCCGCGCCTACGAGCAGTACTTC.

The sample holds one count of this clone. This chain links TRBV12-3 or TRBV12-4 with TRBJ2-7; TRBD2 might be the D (6 bases). The length of the CDR3 is 12 residues. V gave up 5 bases and J gave up 6 bases, with 11 bases separating them. CDR3 loop: CASSQTRLEQYF. CDR3 in DNA: TGTGCCAGCAGTCAGACTAGACTCGAGCAGTACTTC.